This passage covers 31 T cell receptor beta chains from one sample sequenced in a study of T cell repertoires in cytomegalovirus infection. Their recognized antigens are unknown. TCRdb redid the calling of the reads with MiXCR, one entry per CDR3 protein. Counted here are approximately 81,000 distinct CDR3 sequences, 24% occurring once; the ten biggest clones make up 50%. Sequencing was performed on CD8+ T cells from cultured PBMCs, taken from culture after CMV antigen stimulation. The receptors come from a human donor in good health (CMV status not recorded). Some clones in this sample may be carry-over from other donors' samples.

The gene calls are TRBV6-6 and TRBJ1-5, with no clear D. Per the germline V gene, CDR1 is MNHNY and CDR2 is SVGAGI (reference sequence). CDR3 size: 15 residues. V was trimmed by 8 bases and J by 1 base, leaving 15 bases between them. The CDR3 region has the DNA TGTGCCAGCGGTAAACCGATGGAGAGCAATCAGCCCCAGCATTTT. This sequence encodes CASGKPMESNQPQHF.

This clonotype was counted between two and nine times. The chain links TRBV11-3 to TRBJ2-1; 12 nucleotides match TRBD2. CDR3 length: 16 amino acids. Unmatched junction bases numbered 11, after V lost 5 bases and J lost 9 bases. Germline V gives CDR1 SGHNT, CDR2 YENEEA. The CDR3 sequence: CASSRRASGRAGEQFF. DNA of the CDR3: TGTGCCAGCAGCCGACGGGCTAGCGGGAGGGCCGGTGAGCAGTTCTTC.

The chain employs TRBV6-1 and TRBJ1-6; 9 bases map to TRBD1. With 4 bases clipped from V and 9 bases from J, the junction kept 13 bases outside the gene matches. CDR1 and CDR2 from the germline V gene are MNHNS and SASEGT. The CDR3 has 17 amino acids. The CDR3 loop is CASSAHGQQGAGSPLHF. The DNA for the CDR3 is TGTGCCAGCAGTGCCCATGGCCAACAGGGGGCTGGTTCACCCCTCCACTTT.

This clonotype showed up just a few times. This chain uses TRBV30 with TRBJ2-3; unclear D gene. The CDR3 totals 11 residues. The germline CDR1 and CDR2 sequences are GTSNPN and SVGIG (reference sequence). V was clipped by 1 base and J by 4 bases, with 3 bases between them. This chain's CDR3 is CAWSGSDTQYF. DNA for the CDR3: TGTGCCTGGAGTGGCTCAGATACGCAGTATTTT.

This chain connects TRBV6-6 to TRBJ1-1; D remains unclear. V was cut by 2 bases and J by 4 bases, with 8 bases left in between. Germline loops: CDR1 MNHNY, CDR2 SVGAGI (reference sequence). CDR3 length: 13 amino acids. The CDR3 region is CASSYEAATEAFF. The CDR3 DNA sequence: TGTGCCAGCAGTTACGAGGCGGCCACTGAAGCTTTCTTT.

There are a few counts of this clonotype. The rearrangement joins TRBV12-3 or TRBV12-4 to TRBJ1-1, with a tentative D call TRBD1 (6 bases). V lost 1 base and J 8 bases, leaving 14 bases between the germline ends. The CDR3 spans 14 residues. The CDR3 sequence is CASSLGGQGKEAFF. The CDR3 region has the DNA TGTGCCAGCAGTTTAGGGGGTCAGGGGAAGGAAGCTTTCTTT.

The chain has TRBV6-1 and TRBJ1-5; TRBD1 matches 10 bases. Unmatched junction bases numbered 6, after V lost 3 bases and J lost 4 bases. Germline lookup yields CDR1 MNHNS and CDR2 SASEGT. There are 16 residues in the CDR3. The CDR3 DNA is TGTGCCAGCAGTGAGTGGACAGGGGGAAAAAATCAGCCCCAGCATTTT. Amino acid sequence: CASSEWTGGKNQPQHF.

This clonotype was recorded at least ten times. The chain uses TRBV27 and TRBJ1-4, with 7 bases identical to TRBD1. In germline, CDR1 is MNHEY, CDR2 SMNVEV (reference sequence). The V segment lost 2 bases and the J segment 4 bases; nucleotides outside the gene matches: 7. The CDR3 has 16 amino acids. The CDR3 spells CASSLKGTAHNEKLFF. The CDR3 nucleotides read TGTGCCAGCAGTTTAAAGGGGACAGCCCATAATGAAAAACTGTTTTTT.

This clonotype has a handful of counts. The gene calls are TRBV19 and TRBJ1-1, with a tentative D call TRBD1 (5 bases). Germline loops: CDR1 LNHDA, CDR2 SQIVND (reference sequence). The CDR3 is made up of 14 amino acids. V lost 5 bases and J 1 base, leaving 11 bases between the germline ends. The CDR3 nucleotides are TGTGCCAGTAGTGGAAGGGGTTGGAACACTGAAGCTTTCTTT. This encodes CASSGRGWNTEAFF.

CDR3 DNA sequence: TGTGCCAGCAGTTTATCGACCCGGAGGGTATATACCGGGGAGCTGTTTTTT. Protein sequence: CASSLSTRRVYTGELFF. This chain links TRBV27 with TRBJ2-2, with a tentative D call TRBD2 (6 bases). The germline V gene encodes CDR1 MNHEY and CDR2 SMNVEV (reference sequence). Trimming took off 0 bases at V and 5 bases at J, with 16 bases between the two ends. The CDR3 covers 17 residues.

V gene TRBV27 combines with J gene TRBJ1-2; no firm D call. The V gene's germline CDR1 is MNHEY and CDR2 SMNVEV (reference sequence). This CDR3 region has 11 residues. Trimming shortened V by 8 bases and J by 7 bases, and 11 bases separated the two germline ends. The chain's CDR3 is CASALLSGYTF. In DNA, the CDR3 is TGTGCCAGCGCTCTTTTGAGTGGCTACACCTTC.

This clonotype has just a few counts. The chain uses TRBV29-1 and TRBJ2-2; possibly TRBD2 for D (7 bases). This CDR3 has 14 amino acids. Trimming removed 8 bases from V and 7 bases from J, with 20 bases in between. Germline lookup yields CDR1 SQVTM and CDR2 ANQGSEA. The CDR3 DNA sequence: TGCAGCACCTACGGGACTAAAGGGGGCGGGGAGCTGTTTTTT. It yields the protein CSTYGTKGGGELFF.

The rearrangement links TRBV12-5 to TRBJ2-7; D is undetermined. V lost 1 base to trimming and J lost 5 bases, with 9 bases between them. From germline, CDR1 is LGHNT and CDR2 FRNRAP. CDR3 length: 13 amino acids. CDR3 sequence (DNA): TGTGCTAGTGGTTTGGAAATCCGGGACGAGCAGTACTTC. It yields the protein CASGLEIRDEQYF.

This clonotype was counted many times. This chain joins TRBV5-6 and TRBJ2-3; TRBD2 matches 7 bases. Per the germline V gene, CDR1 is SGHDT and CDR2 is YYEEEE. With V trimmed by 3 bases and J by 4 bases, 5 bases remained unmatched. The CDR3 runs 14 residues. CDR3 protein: CASSSPLAADTQYF. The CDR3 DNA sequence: TGTGCCAGCAGCTCACCTCTAGCGGCAGATACGCAGTATTTT.

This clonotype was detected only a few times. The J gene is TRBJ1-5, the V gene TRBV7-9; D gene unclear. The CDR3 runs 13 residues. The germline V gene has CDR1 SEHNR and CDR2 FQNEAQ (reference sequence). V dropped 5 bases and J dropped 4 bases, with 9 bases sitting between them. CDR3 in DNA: TGTGCCAGCAGCCGAGCCCTGAATCAGCCCCAGCATTTT. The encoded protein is CASSRALNQPQHF.

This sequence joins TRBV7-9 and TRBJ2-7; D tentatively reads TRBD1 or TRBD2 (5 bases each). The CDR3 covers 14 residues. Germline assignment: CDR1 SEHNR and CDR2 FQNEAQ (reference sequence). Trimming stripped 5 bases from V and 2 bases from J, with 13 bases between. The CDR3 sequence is CASSPRDGAYEQYF. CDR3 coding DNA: TGTGCCAGCAGCCCACGGGACGGAGCCTACGAGCAGTACTTC.

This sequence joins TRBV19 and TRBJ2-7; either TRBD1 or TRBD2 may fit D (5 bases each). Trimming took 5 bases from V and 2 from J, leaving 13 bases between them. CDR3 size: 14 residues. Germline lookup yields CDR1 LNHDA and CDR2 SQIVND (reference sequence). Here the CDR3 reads CASSPPGTPYEQYF. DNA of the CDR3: TGTGCCAGTAGTCCTCCGGGGACCCCCTACGAGCAGTACTTC. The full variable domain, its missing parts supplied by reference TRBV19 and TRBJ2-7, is DGGITQSPKYLFRKEGQNVTLSCEQNLNHDAMYWYRQDPGQGLRLIYYSQIVNDFQKGDIAEGYSVSREKKESFPLTVTSAQKNPTAFYLCASSPPGTPYEQYFGPGTRLTVT.

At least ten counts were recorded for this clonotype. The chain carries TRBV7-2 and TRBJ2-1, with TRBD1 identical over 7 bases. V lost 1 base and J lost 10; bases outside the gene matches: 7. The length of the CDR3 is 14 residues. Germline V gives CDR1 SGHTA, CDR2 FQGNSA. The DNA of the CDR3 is TGTGCCAGCAGCTTAGGACAGGGAATCAAGGAGCAGTTCTTC. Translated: CASSLGQGIKEQFF.

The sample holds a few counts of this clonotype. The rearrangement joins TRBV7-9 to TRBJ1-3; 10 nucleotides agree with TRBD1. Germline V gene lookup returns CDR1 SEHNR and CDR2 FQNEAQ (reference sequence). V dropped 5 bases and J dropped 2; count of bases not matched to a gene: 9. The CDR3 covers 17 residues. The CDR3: CASSNGRDRGPGNTIYF. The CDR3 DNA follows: TGTGCCAGCAGCAATGGCCGGGACAGGGGTCCTGGAAACACCATATATTTT.

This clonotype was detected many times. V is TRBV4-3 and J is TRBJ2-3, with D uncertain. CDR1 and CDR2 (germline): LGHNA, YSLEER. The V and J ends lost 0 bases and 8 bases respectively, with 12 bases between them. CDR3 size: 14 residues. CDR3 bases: TGCGCCAGCAGCCAAGATCCCCTCATTTTTACGCAGTATTTT. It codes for CASSQDPLIFTQYF.

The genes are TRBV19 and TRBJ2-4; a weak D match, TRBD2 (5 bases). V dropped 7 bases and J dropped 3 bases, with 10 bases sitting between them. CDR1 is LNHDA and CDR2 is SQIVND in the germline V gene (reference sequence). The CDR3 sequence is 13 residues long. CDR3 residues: CASTQSGKNIQYF. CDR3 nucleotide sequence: TGTGCCAGTACCCAAAGCGGCAAAAACATTCAGTACTTC.

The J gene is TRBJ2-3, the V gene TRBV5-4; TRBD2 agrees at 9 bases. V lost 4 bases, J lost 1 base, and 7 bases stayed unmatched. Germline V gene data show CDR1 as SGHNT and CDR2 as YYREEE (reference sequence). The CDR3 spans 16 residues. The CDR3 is CASSPGGGERTDTQYF. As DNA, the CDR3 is TGTGCCAGCAGCCCGGGCGGGGGGGAGCGCACAGATACGCAGTATTTT.

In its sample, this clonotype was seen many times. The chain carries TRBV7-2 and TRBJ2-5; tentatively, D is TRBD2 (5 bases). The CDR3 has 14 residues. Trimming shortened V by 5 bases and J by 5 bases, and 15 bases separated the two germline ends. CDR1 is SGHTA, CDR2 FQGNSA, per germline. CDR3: CASSRRVGEETQYF. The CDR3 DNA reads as TGTGCCAGCAGCCGTCGGGTGGGAGAGGAGACCCAGTACTTC. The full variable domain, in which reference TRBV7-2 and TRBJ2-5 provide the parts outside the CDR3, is GAGVSQSPSNKVTEKGKDVELRCDPISGHTALYWYRQSLGQGLEFLIYFQGNSAPDKSGLPSDRFSAERTGGSVSTLTIQRTQQEDSAVYLCASSRRVGEETQYFGPGTRLLVL.

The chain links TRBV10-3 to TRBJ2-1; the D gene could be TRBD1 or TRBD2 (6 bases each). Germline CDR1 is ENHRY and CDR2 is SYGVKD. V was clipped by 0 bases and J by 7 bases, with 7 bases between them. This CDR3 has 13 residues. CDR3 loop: CAISESGGNEQFF. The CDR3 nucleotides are TGTGCCATCAGTGAGTCAGGGGGGAATGAGCAGTTCTTC.

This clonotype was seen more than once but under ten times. The CDR3 here is CSAIKTGRYEQYF. CDR3 bases: TGCAGTGCTATCAAGACAGGACGTTACGAGCAGTACTTC. The chain joins TRBV20-1 to TRBJ2-7, with D possibly matching TRBD1 (6 bases). This CDR3 contains 13 residues. The germline CDR1 and CDR2 sequences are DFQATT and SNEGSKA (reference sequence). V was trimmed by 4 bases and J by 4 bases, leaving 14 bases between them.

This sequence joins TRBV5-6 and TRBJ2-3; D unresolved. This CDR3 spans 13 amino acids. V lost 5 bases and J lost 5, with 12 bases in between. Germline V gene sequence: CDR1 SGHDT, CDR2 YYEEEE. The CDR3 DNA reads TGTGCCAGCAGGATGGGGAATTTAGATACGCAGTATTTT. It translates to CASRMGNLDTQYF.

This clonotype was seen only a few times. The CDR3 is CAISDPDETEQYF. DNA for the CDR3: TGTGCCATCAGTGACCCTGACGAGACCGAGCAGTACTTC. This chain joins TRBV10-3 and TRBJ2-7; no firm D call. CDR3 length: 13 amino acids. Germline CDR1 is ENHRY and CDR2 is SYGVKD. Trimming removed 3 bases from V and 6 bases from J, with 12 bases in between.

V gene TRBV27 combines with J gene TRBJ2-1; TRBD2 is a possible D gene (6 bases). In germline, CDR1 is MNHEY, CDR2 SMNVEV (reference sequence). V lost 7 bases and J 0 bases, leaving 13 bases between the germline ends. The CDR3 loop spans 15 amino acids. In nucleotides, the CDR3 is TGTGCCAGCAATGGGGGGACGGGCTCCTACAATGAGCAGTTCTTC. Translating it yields CASNGGTGSYNEQFF.

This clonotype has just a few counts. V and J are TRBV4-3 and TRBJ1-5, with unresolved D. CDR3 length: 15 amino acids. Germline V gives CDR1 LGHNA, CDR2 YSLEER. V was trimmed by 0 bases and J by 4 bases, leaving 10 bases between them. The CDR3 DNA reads TGCGCCAGCAGCCAAGATTCGAAGGGAAATCAGCCCCAGCATTTT. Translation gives CASSQDSKGNQPQHF.

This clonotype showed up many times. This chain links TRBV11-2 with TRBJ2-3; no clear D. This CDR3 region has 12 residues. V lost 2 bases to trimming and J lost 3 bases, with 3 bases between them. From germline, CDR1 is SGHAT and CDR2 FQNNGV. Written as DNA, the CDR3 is TGTGCCAGCAGCTTAAGTACAGATACGCAGTATTTT. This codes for CASSLSTDTQYF.

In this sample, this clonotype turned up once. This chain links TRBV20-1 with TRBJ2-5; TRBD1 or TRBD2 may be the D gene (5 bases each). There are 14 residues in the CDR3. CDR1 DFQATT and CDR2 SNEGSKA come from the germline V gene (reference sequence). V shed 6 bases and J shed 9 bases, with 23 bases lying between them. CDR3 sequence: CSAQTRGDSTAQYF. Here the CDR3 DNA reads TGCAGTGCCCAGACGAGGGGCGATTCGACGGCCCAGTACTTC.